A single sample is the source of the 16 T cell receptor beta chains below, sequenced in a study of T-cell memory formation after mild COVID-19. Using its own MiXCR run on the 5' RACE reads, TCRdb lists one record per CDR3 protein. The sample includes around 470,000 distinct CDR3 sequences, about 20% of them seen just once. Sequencing was done on a sample of PBMCs or a T cell subset sorted from them (not recorded which). These receptors were collected from an adult woman who had mild COVID-19 (a few samples of this study predate the infection). Cell type and time point are not known.

This chain's CDR3 is CSASVMTYNEQFF. CDR3 in DNA: TGCAGTGCTAGTGTCATGACGTACAATGAGCAGTTCTTC. The V call is TRBV20-1, the J call TRBJ2-1; D gene uncertain. Germline V gives CDR1 DFQATT, CDR2 SNEGSKA (reference sequence). This CDR3 is 13 amino acids long. V gave up 3 bases and J gave up 4 bases, with 10 bases separating them.

This chain uses TRBV6-1 with TRBJ1-1; TRBD1 matches 8 bases. Trimming removed 5 bases from V and 1 base from J; junction bases left unmatched: 9. This CDR3 is 16 amino acids long. The germline V gene has CDR1 MNHNS and CDR2 SASEGT. The CDR3 protein is CASSSRTGRSNTEAFF. The CDR3 nucleotides read TGTGCCAGCAGTTCTCGGACAGGGAGGTCGAACACTGAAGCTTTCTTT.

The CDR3 DNA sequence: TGTGCCAGCAGTTTAGAGCAGGCCCTCCAGTATTTT. This encodes CASSLEQALQYF. J is TRBJ2-3 and V is TRBV12-3 or TRBV12-4; D not certain. V was shortened by 1 base and J by 12 bases, with 11 bases between the two germline ends. The CDR3 runs 12 residues.

This clonotype was detected many times. This rearrangement joins TRBV7-2 to TRBJ2-1; the D gene is possibly TRBD1 (5 bases). The CDR3 runs to 15 residues. Germline CDR1 SGHTA, CDR2 FQGNSA. V was cut by 2 bases and J by 5 bases, with 13 bases left in between. The CDR3 DNA reads TGTGCCAGCAGCTTATCTACCAGGGCCAACAATGAGCAGTTCTTC. Its protein is CASSLSTRANNEQFF.

The rearrangement joins TRBV13 to TRBJ1-6, with 7 bases matching TRBD1. V was clipped by 3 bases and J by 7 bases; unmatched bases: 3. Germline CDR1 is PRHDT and CDR2 is FYEKMQ (reference sequence). CDR3 length: 14 residues. CDR3 region: CASSFPGQNSPLHF. The CDR3 coding sequence is TGTGCCAGCAGCTTTCCGGGACAGAATTCACCCCTCCACTTT. Combining the CDR3 with reference TRBV13 and TRBJ1-6 gives the whole variable domain AAGVIQSPRHLIKEKRETATLKCYPIPRHDTVYWYQQGPGQDPQFLISFYEKMQSDKGSIPDRFSAQQFSDYHSELNMSSLELGDSALYFCASSFPGQNSPLHFGNGTRLTVT.

In this sample, this clonotype turned up a few times. The DNA for the CDR3 is TGTGCCAGCAGTGAAGGAAGCGGGAGAACCTCCGAGCAGTACTTC. Its protein is CASSEGSGRTSEQYF. V is TRBV2 and J is TRBJ2-7; 8 positions agree with TRBD2. CDR1 and CDR2 (germline): SNHLY, FYNNEI. There are 15 residues in the CDR3. The junction had 8 bases not matched to a gene; V was cut back by 1 base and J by 6 bases.

The chain has TRBV6-5 and TRBJ2-7, with a weak D call TRBD2 (5 bases). Germline values: CDR1 MNHEY, CDR2 SVGAGI. The CDR3 sequence is 13 residues long. V lost 2 bases, J lost 12 bases, and 17 bases lay in between. The CDR3 loop reads CASSYPGGGRPYF. The CDR3 DNA reads as TGTGCCAGCAGTTACCCAGGAGGTGGGCGGCCGTACTTC.

V gene TRBV5-1 combines with J gene TRBJ1-2; the D gene is possibly TRBD1 (6 bases). The germline V gene has CDR1 SGHRS and CDR2 YFSETQ. V was shortened by 6 bases and J by 5 bases, with 14 bases between the two germline ends. This CDR3 region has 13 residues. The CDR3 DNA reads TGCGCCAGCACCGCAGGGGAGGGTTATGGCTACACCTTC. It specifies CASTAGEGYGYTF.

This clonotype was counted at least ten times. The chain recombines TRBV12-3 or TRBV12-4 with TRBJ1-5; a weak D match, TRBD1 (5 bases). The CDR3 sequence is 13 residues long. The germline V and J ends were trimmed by 5 bases and 4 bases, with 9 bases remaining between them. CDR3 nucleotides: TGTGCCAGCAGTCCCAGGGATAATCAGCCCCAGCATTTT. The encoded protein is CASSPRDNQPQHF.

There are a few counts of this clonotype. This rearrangement joins TRBV4-1 to TRBJ2-5; D is uncertain. Trimming left V 3 bases short and J 2 bases short, with 7 bases between. The germline gives CDR1 MGHRA, CDR2 YSYEKL. The CDR3 sequence is 13 residues long. CDR3 amino acids: CASSQAEQETQYF. CDR3 nucleotide sequence: TGCGCCAGCAGCCAGGCGGAGCAAGAGACCCAGTACTTC.

The chain employs TRBV27 and TRBJ2-3; TRBD1 matches at 8 bases. Germline V gene lookup returns CDR1 MNHEY and CDR2 SMNVEV (reference sequence). CDR3 size: 14 residues. The V and J ends lost 2 bases and 4 bases, in that order; junction bases with no gene match: 2. The CDR3 region has the DNA TGTGCCAGCAGTTTAGACAGGGGATCAGATACGCAGTATTTT. It yields the protein CASSLDRGSDTQYF.

This clonotype was picked up a small number of times. The J gene is TRBJ2-2, the V gene TRBV2, with no clear D. V shed 7 bases and J shed 4 bases, with 10 bases lying between them. Germline CDR1 SNHLY, CDR2 FYNNEI. The CDR3 contains 13 residues. The CDR3 DNA reads TGTGCCAGCAATCCAGATCTCACCGGGGAGCTGTTTTTT. Its protein product is CASNPDLTGELFF.

This rearrangement joins TRBV24-1 to TRBJ2-2; D possibly corresponds to TRBD1 (5 bases). Between the trimmed V and J ends, which lost 6 bases and 6 bases, there was a span of 16 bases. The CDR3 loop spans 15 amino acids. Per the germline V gene, CDR1 is KGHDR and CDR2 is SFDVKD. CDR3 bases: TGTGCCACCAGTTGGGGCCCCCCAAACTCCGGGGAGCTGTTTTTT. It is translated as CATSWGPPNSGELFF.

This chain links TRBV24-1 with TRBJ1-5; D is unresolved. Germline CDR1 and CDR2: KGHDR and SFDVKD. This CDR3 has 12 residues. Trimming stripped 9 bases from V and 7 bases from J, with 12 bases between. The CDR3 nucleotides are TGTGCCACCGGAACCATGGGACAGCCCCAGCATTTT. It specifies CATGTMGQPQHF.

This clonotype was detected ten times or more. The chain has TRBV7-9 and TRBJ2-3; the D gene is possibly TRBD2 (5 bases). CDR3 length: 16 residues. Trimming removed 5 bases at V and 5 bases at J, with 20 bases between. Germline V gives CDR1 SEHNR, CDR2 FQNEAQ (reference sequence). The CDR3 bases are TGTGCCAGCAGCACAGCCGGGGTATTAGGCGGAGATACGCAGTATTTT. Protein sequence: CASSTAGVLGGDTQYF.

This clonotype turned up a few times. V and J are TRBV19 and TRBJ2-7, with D uncertain. With 3 bases removed from V and 7 bases from J, the gap between germline ends came to 25 bases. Germline CDR1 reads LNHDA; CDR2 reads SQIVND (reference sequence). This CDR3 comprises 17 residues. This CDR3 reads CASSMPRYAGHPAEQYF. CDR3 sequence (DNA): TGTGCCAGTAGTATGCCTCGGTACGCAGGCCACCCGGCGGAGCAGTACTTC.